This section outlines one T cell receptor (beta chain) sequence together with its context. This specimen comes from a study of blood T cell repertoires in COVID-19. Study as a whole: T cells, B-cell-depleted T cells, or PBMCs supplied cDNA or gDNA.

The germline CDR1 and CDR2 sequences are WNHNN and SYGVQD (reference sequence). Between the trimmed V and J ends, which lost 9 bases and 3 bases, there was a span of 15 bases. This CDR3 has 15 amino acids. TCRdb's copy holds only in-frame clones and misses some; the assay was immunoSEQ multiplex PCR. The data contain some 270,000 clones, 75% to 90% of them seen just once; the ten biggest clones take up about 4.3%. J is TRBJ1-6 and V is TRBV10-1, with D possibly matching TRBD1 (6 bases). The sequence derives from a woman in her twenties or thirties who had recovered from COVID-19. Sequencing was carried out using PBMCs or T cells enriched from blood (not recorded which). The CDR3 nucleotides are TGCGCCAGTCAGGACAGCCTGATCTATAATTCACCCCTCCACTTT. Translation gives CASQDSLIYNSPLHF.